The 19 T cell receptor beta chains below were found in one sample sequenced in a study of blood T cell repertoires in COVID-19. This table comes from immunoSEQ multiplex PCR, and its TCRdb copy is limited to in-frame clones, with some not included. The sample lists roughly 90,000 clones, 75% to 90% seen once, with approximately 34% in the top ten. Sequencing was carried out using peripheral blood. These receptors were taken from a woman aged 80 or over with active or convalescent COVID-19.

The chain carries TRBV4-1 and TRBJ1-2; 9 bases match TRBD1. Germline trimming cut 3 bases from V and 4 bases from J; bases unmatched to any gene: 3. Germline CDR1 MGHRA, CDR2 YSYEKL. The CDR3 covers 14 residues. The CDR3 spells CASSQDRGVYGYTF. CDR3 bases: TGCGCCAGCAGCCAGGACAGGGGCGTCTATGGCTACACCTTC.

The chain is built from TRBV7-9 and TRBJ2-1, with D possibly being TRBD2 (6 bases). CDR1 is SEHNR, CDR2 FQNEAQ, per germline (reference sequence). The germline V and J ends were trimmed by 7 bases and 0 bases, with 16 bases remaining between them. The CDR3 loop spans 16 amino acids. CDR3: CASNLYGGGSYNEQFF. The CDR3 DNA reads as TGTGCCAGCAACCTTTACGGGGGAGGCTCCTACAATGAGCAGTTCTTC. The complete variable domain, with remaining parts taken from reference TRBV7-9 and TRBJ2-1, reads DTGVSQNPRHKITKRGQNVTFRCDPISEHNRLYWYRQTLGQGPEFLTYFQNEAQLEKSRLLSDRFSAERPKGSFSTLEIQRTEQGDSAMYLCASNLYGGGSYNEQFFGPGTRLTVL.

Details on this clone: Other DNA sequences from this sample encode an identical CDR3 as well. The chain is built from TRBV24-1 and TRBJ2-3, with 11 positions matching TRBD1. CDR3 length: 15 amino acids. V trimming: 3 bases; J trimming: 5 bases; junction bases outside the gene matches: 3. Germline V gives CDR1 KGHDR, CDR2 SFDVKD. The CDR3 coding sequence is TGTGCCACCAGTGATCGGGACAGGGGGGGAGATACGCAGTATTTT. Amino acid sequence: CATSDRDRGGDTQYF.

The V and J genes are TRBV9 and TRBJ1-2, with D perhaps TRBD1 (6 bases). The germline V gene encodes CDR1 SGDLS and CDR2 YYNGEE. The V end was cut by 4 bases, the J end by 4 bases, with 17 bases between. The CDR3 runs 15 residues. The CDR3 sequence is CASSPGQPHLYGYTF. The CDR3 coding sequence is TGTGCCAGCAGCCCCGGACAGCCACACCTCTATGGCTACACCTTC. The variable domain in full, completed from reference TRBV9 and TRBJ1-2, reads DSGVTQTPKHLITATGQRVTLRCSPRSGDLSVYWYQQSLDQGLQFLIQYYNGEERAKGNILERFSAQQFPDLHSELNLSSLELGDSALYFCASSPGQPHLYGYTFGSGTRLTVV.

The CDR3 loop is CASGGQGNSPLHF. The CDR3 bases are TGTGCCTCCGGGGGACAGGGGAATTCACCCCTCCACTTT. The chain combines TRBV30 with TRBJ1-6, with 10 nucleotides matching TRBD1. In germline, CDR1 is GTSNPN, CDR2 SVGIG (reference sequence). V was pared by 7 bases and J by 7 bases, with 4 bases of the junction left unmatched. This CDR3 region has 13 residues. Full variable domain (remainder filled in from reference TRBV30 and TRBJ1-6): SQTIHQWPATLVQPVGSPLSLECTVEGTSNPNLYWYRQAAGRGLQLLFYSVGIGQISSEVPQNLSASRPQDRQFILSSKKLLLSDSGFYLCASGGQGNSPLHFGNGTRLTVT.

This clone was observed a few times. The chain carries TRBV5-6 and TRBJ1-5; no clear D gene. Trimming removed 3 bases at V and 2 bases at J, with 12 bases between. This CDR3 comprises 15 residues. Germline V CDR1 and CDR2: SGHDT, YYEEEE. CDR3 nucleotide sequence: TGTGCCAGCAGCTCGCTGCGGGCGGGCAATCAGCCCCAGCATTTT. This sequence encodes CASSSLRAGNQPQHF.

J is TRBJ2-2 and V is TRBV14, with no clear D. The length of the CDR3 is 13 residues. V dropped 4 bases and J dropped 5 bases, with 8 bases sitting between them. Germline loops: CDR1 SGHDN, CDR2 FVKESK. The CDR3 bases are TGTGCCAGCAGCCCAACAAGAACCGGGGAGCTGTTTTTT. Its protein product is CASSPTRTGELFF.

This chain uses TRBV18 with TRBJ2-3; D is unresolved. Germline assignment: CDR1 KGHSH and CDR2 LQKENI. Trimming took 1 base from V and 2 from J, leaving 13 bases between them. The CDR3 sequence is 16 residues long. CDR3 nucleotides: TGTGCCAGCTCACCACGGGCCGGTGGATTCACAGATACGCAGTATTTT. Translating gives CASSPRAGGFTDTQYF.

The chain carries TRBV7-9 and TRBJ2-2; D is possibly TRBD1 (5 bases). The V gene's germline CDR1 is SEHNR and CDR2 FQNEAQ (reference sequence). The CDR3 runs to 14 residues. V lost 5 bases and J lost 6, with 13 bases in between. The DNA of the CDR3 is TGTGCCAGCAGCCGGACAAGTCGGTCCGGGGAGCTGTTTTTT. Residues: CASSRTSRSGELFF.

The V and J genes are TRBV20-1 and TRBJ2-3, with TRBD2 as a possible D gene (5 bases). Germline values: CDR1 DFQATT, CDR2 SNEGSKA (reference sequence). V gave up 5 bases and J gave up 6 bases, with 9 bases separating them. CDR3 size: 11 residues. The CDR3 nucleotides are TGCAGTGCTCTGAGGGTGGATACGCAGTATTTT. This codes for CSALRVDTQYF.

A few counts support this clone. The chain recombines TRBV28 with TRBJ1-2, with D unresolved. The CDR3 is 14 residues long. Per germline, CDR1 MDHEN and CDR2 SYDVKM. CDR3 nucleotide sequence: TGTGCAGCATCAGAAGGGAGGCCCCCCTATGGCTACACCTTC. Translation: CAASEGRPPYGYTF.

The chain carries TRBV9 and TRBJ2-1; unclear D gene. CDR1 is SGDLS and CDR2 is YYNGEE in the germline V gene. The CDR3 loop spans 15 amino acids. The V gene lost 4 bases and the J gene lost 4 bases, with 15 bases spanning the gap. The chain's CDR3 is CASSFTPGLYNEQFF. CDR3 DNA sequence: TGTGCCAGCAGCTTCACCCCCGGTCTATACAATGAGCAGTTCTTC. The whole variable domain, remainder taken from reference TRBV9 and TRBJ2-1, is DSGVTQTPKHLITATGQRVTLRCSPRSGDLSVYWYQQSLDQGLQFLIQYYNGEERAKGNILERFSAQQFPDLHSELNLSSLELGDSALYFCASSFTPGLYNEQFFGPGTRLTVL.

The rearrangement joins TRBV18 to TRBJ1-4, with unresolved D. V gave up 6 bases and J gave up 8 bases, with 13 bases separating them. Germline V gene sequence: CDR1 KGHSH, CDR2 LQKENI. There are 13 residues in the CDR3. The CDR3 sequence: CASSSGNGEKLFF. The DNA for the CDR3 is TGTGCCAGCTCGTCGGGGAACGGGGAAAAACTGTTTTTT. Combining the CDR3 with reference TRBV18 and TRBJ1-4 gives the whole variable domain NAGVMQNPRHLVRRRGQEARLRCSPMKGHSHVYWYRQLPEEGLKFMVYLQKENIIDESGMPKERFSAEFPKEGPSILRIQQVVRGDSAAYFCASSSGNGEKLFFGSGTQLSVL.

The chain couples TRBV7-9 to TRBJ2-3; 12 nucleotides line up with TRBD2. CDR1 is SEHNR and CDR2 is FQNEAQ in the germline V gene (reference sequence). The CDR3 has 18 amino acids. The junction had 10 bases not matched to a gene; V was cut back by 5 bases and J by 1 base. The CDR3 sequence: CASSRNPRTSGGTDTQYF. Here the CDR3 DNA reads TGTGCCAGCAGCAGAAACCCCCGGACTAGCGGGGGCACAGATACGCAGTATTTT. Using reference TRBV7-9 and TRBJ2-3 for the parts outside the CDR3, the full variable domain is DTGVSQNPRHKITKRGQNVTFRCDPISEHNRLYWYRQTLGQGPEFLTYFQNEAQLEKSRLLSDRFSAERPKGSFSTLEIQRTEQGDSAMYLCASSRNPRTSGGTDTQYFGPGTRLTVL.

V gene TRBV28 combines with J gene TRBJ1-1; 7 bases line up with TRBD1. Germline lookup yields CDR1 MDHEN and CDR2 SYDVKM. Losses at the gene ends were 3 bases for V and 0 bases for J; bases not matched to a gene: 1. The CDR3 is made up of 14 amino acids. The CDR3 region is CASSFTGVNTEAFF. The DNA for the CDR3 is TGTGCCAGCAGTTTCACAGGGGTGAACACTGAAGCTTTCTTT. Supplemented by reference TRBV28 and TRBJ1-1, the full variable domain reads DVKVTQSSRYLVKRTGEKVFLECVQDMDHENMFWYRQDPGLGLRLIYFSYDVKMKEKGDIPEGYSVSREKKERFSLILESASTNQTSMYLCASSFTGVNTEAFFGQGTRLTVV.

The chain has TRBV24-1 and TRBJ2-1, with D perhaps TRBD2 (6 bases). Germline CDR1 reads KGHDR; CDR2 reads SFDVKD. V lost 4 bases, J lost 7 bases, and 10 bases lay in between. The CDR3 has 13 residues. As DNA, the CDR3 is TGTGCCACCAGTGAGCCTGGGGGGAATGAGCAGTTCTTC. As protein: CATSEPGGNEQFF.

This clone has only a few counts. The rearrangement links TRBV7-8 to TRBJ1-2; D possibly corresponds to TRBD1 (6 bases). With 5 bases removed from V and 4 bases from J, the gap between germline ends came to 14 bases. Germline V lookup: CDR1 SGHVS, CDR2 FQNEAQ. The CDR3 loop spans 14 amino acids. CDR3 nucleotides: TGTGCCAGCAGCGAAGGACAGCCCCTCTATGGCTACACCTTC. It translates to CASSEGQPLYGYTF.

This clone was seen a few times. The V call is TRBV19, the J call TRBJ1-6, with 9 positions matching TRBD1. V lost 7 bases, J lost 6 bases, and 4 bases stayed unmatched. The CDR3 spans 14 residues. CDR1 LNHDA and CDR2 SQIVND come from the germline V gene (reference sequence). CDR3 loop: CASNLGQGNSPLHF. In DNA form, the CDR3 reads TGTGCCAGTAACCTGGGACAGGGTAATTCACCCCTCCACTTT.

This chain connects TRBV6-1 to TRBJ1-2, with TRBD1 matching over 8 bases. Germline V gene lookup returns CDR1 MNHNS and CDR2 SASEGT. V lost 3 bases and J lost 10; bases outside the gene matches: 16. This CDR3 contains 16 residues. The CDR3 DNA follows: TGTGCCAGCAGTGAGGTACCTCAGGGGGCCGGGGCATTCTACACCTTC. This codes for CASSEVPQGAGAFYTF.